This T cell receptor (beta chain) was recorded in a study of cytomegalovirus exposure and HLA in healthy donors (dated by TCRdb to 2015 to 2018). Some background on the complete study: In an earlier analysis of roughly 590 of the donors, around 290 Gb of sequence data and roughly 100 million unique TCR beta sequences from approximately 180 million T cells were reported. The study used immunosequencing to profile the T cell repertoires of approximately 690 subjects and linked those repertoires to cytomegalovirus serostatus. Approximately 300 gigabases of sequencing data and around 80 million unique TCR sequences made up an early release that covered several hundred HLA-typed donors. An earlier analysis of nearly 600 of the donors applied high-throughput TCR beta sequencing to assess whether each TCR beta V gene segment acted as functional or pseudogenic. To predict cytomegalovirus infection status, the study brought together high-throughput TCR immunosequencing, statistical association of individual TCRs with disease status, and machine learning. Rather than drawing on any new phenotypic data, the later analysis identified candidate immune exposures from TCR beta sequences and the way those sequences occurred across donors. Among over 350 genotyped donors of the cohort, an average of around 240,000 unique TCR beta nucleotide sequences were sequenced per donor, roughly a sixth of them non-productive. A later genetic analysis used genome-wide SNP genotypes for about three fifths of the 666 donors, treating that subset as a discovery cohort. Among the approximately 400 genotyped donors, about 85% belonged to the genetic ancestry cluster associated with self-reported Caucasian donors. Along with the 666-subject first cohort, a separate validation cohort of over a hundred different subjects was used. All discovery cohort repertoires had been generated on a single sequencing platform. Donor age, sex, ethnicity and CMV serostatus were collected together with the repertoire data. Class I and class II HLA loci were covered by the typing at four-digit resolution. Because of strong linkage in the cohort, four or five DR-DQ haplotypes were treated as single units for association and clustering. Typing coverage differed by locus: A, B, C, DRB1 and DQB1 were typed in roughly 629-640 donors, DQA1 in roughly 500, DPA1 in roughly 590, and DPB1 in just under 480. In a later analysis, previously published TCR beta repertoires from several hundred donors were re-analyzed and high-resolution HLA genotyping was added so that TCR occurrence patterns could be studied. The study aimed to test whether cataloging public T cell receptors could reveal signatures of past pathogen exposure.

To note about this clone: Its antigen is still unknown.

Ends trimmed: V by 6 bases, J by 1 base; bases unmatched to a gene: 5. CDR1 is given as MNHEY and CDR2 as SVGAGI, both from the germline V gene. Measured from the cysteine to the phenylalanine, the CDR3 is 14 residues long. Of the read, only the CDR3 DNA is kept; its 42 bases are in frame from base 1. Broader findings and caveats from the paper: Because counts were too low, roughly 16 rarely observed V segments, including chromosome 9 orphons, were excluded from the earlier analysis of some 540 of the donors. In a later analysis, HLA-associated TCR beta chains showed more clonal expansion and lower generation probabilities than non-associated chains that were equally common. The classifier was reported to diagnose cytomegalovirus status with high specificity and sensitivity in both the original cohort and the validation cohort. According to a later genetic analysis, donors in an Asian-associated ancestry cluster had fewer N-insertions in productive TCRs than the approximately 650-donor mean. Roughly uniform sequencing depth across donors was assumed in presence/absence analyses, although this assumption may not hold. HLA typing was unavailable for some donors at each locus, so association tests used only the typed subset. For the cohort, immune exposure information was limited to CMV serostatus. In a later analysis, most CMV-associated TCR beta chains were found to appear HLA-restricted, with HLA associations seemingly driven largely by CMV exposure. In a later analysis, TCR association rates were found to vary across HLA loci, with the most associated TCRs seen for DRB1 alleles and the fewest for HLA-C alleles. Assigning TCR associations to individual alleles was difficult when HLA alleles, especially DR and DQ, strongly co-occurred. A later analysis associated about 17,000 TCR beta sequences with specific HLA alleles at a false discovery rate of 0.05. Several of the top co-occurrence clusters appeared to be linked to parvovirus B19, influenza, CMV and Epstein-Barr virus, according to a later analysis. In vitro tests confirmed that a few of the cytomegalovirus-associated TCR beta chains recognize cytomegalovirus antigens. Broadly in line with IMGT annotations, most TCR beta V segments showed up in productive rearrangements about 87% or about 30% of the time in an earlier analysis of under 700 of the donors. A further reported finding was that TCR beta sequences accurately predicted the HLA-A and HLA-B alleles for most subjects in the first cohort. The study listed 164 TCR beta chains as associated with cytomegalovirus. A cluster of highly shared sequence variants was judged likely to represent a technical artifact of the sequencing pipeline. Correlated functional status among segregating V segments might reflect linkage disequilibrium, but an unknown experimental factor could not be ruled out. According to the authors, the approach could potentially be generalized to other disease states and immunological phenotypes. In this cohort, only TCR beta chains were sequenced, and detectable features were limited by the absence of alpha or paired-chain data. Some IMGT-functional V segments, including TRBV6-2 and TRBV6-3, could not be distinguished by the 87-base-pair reads and were therefore excluded. Most TCR sequences were observed very rarely across donors, whereas some public TCRs were present in many individuals. An association between a missense DCLRE1C variant and V-gene and J-gene trimming of TCR beta chains was found in a later genetic analysis and replicated in an independent cohort.

The cohort consisted of 600 to 700 healthy bone marrow donors. Cohort members were all nominally healthy when sampled, although unrecorded immune exposures were likely present. CMV serostatus was recorded as positive for about 300 and negative for about 50% of the roughly 670 cohort members, whereas no CMV serostatus was recorded for the donor in question. A peripheral blood sample was provided by each donor, and peripheral blood mononuclear cells were used for TCR beta sequencing. The Qiagen DNeasy Blood Extraction Kit was used to extract genomic DNA from the blood cell samples. Library generation was performed with the immunoSEQ multiplex PCR assay. A mixture of 60 forward primers for TCR Vbeta segments and 13 reverse primers for TCR Jbeta segments was used in the multiplex PCR. The CDR3 region of rearranged TCR beta genes was amplified from genomic DNA by a multiplex PCR assay. On the Illumina HiSeq System, the amplified TCR beta libraries were sequenced as 87-base-pair reads. Regarding the original processing steps: A later analysis counted about 76 million unique TCR beta chains across the 500 to 850 repertoires, and roughly 10 million of these chains were shared by at least two donors. A nearest-neighbor algorithm error-corrected the raw reads and collapsed the reads into unique sequences, merging closely related sequences to remove PCR and sequencing errors. CDR3 sequences were aligned to IMGT reference sequences to assign V, D and J gene segments. Each retained sequence needed at least a six-nucleotide match to both a V gene segment and a J gene segment. A rearrangement was called productive if the CDR3 had no stop codons and remained in frame with V and J, and every other rearrangement was called non-productive. Following IMGT convention, CDR3 was defined as the stretch from the second conserved V-encoded cysteine up to the conserved J-encoded phenylalanine. The earlier analysis of fewer than 750 of the donors excluded sequences that lacked an unambiguous match to a single V gene segment. In an earlier analysis of some 590 of the donors, a V segment was called functional when productive rearrangements were above 56.7%, and segregating when the standard deviation between donors exceeded 5%. A statistical classification framework was built for diagnosing cytomegalovirus status from the catalog of TCR beta chain sequences. A later analysis assigned V and J genes by comparing TCR nucleotide sequences with IMGT/GENE-DB human TR gene sequences. Using the TCRdist pipeline, a later analysis assigned CDR3 sequences along with most-parsimonious VDJ recombination scenarios. In a later analysis, every TCR beta chain was defined by the combination of its CDR3 amino acid sequence and its V-gene family, and reads without a unique V-gene family were dropped. To address suspected cross-contamination and a sequencing artifact, a later analysis removed several hundred highly shared, low-generation-probability nucleotide sequences. A later analysis calculated a clonal expansion index for each public chain from normalized within-repertoire ranks of inferred template counts. A later analysis computed generation probabilities with a VDJ recombination model fitted to out-of-frame rearrangements, and checked the results against IGoR. In a later analysis, TCR-TCR, TCR-HLA and TCR-CMV co-occurrence was scored with hypergeometric tests, and a repertoire-size bias correction was applied to TCR pairs. A later analysis estimated false discovery rates by permuting HLA or CMV assignments 20 times. In a later analysis, co-occurring TCRs were grouped using DBSCAN, and TCRdist sequence similarity was added for clustering within HLA-allele-positive subsets. For co-occurrence clustering, repertoires with fewer than 30,000 or more than 120,000 public chains were excluded, along with roughly 5 repertoires with anomalous nucleotide sharing. The clones in this table, taken by TCRdb from immuneACCESS, are in-frame only. Not every clone is retained; where verified, under half of the shortfall comes from an unresolved V gene, and the cause of the rest is unknown. The DNA was the basis for D and trimming; V, J and clone size are from that table. The sample table includes approximately 37,000 clones. The ten largest clones represent roughly 5.8% of the sample.

The receptor was derived from a human donor in good health. This sequence uses TRBV6-5 and TRBJ2-7; a stretch of 8 junction bases matches TRBD1. The sample was PBMCs. The bases read TGTGCCAGCAGAAAGGACAGGGCGTCCTACGAGCAGTACTTC. The encoded protein is CASRKDRASYEQYF.